This section outlines one TCR beta chain sequence together with its context. V gave up 0 bases and J gave up 10 bases, with 13 bases separating them. The CDR3 is made up of 14 amino acids. CDR1 and CDR2 from the germline V gene are SGHTA and FQGNSA. TCRdb re-derived calls from the PCR reads in MiXCR, one entry per CDR3 protein. The table includes about 3,000 distinct CDR3 sequences, around 50% detected once. This sample was taken from a study of immune characterization of retroperitoneal liposarcoma. V is TRBV7-2 and J is TRBJ2-1; D remains unclear. Material: tumor tissue. The receptor comes from a male donor with retroperitoneal liposarcoma. CDR3 protein: CASSLAPTSYEQFF. The CDR3 DNA is TGTGCCAGCAGCTTAGCGCCGACCTCCTACGAGCAGTTCTTC.